This TCR beta chain is drawn from a study of T-cell memory formation after mild COVID-19. CDR3 length equals 13 residues. V was clipped by 0 bases and J by 5 bases, with 11 bases between them. Germline V gene data show CDR1 as DFQATT and CDR2 as SNEGSKA (reference sequence). This clonotype was seen more than once but under ten times. TCRdb reprocessed the 5' RACE reads via MiXCR and lists one record per CDR3 protein. Here the sample spans about 200,000 distinct CDR3 sequences, 7.5% to 10% being singletons. Sequencing was carried out using PBMCs or a T cell subset sorted from them (not recorded which). This clonotype was obtained from a man younger than 35 who had mild COVID-19 (a few samples of this study predate the infection). Cell type and time point are not known. The V call is TRBV20-1, the J call TRBJ2-7, with D possibly matching TRBD2 (6 bases). The CDR3 sequence: CSARDSRRDEQYF. CDR3 DNA sequence: TGCAGTGCTAGAGATTCGAGGAGGGACGAGCAGTACTTC.